Listed below are T cell receptor beta chains from one sample, sequenced in a study of tumor-infiltrating lymphocytes in primary liver carcinoma. TCRdb independently ran MiXCR on the multiplex PCR reads; one entry per CDR3 protein. The sample carries 50,000 to 60,000 distinct CDR3 sequences, 65% to 85% recorded once. Sequenced: liver tumor tissue from sampling region 5. The receptors were sampled from a man in his forties with primary liver carcinoma and hepatitis B virus infection. The CDR3 runs from the conserved cysteine through the conserved F or W. D genes are given only for firm matches. Part of the rows lack a size; the others show once, few, many or a class for expanded clones.

j_gene | d_gene | abundance | v_gene | CDR3nt | CDR3aa
TRBJ1-6 | . | . | TRBV6-5 | TGTGCCAGCAGTTATACGGTCTATAATTCACCCCTCCACTTT | CASSYTVYNSPLHF
TRBJ2-2 | TRBD2 | . | TRBV13 | TGCGCCAGCAGCTTGATTAGCGGGAGGGCCGGGGAGCTGTTTTTT | CASSLISGRAGELFF
TRBJ1-4 | TRBD1 | . | TRBV28 | TGTAACAGCAGTCTCCGGACAGGGGATGAAAAACTGTTTTTT | CNSSLRTGDEKLFF
TRBJ2-2 | . | . | TRBV29-1 | TGTAGCGCCAAGTGGAACGGGGAGCTGTTCTTT | CSAKWNGELFF
TRBJ1-6 | . | . | TRBV11-1 | TGTGCCAGCAGCCGGACAATGGTTTCACCCCACCACTTC | CASSRTMVSPHHF
TRBJ2-5 | TRBD1 | . | TRBV10-3 | TGTGCCACCAAAAAAGGGGACAGGGAAGATACCCAGTACTTC | CATKKGDREDTQYF
TRBJ2-1 | TRBD2 | . | TRBV15 | TGTGCCACCAGCAGGACTAGCGGGCGTAACTACAATGAGCAGTCCTTC | CATSRTSGRNYNEQSF
TRBJ2-7 | . | . | TRBV6-2/TRBV6-3 | TGTGACAGCACCCCACGCGGACTCACGGTCGAGCAGTACTTC | CDSTPRGLTVEQYF
TRBJ1-5 | TRBD1 | . | TRBV29-1 | TGCAGCATTGAAACAGGGGGCAATCAGCCCCGGCAGTTT | CSIETGGNQPRQF
TRBJ2-3 | . | . | TRBV5-1 | TGCGACAGCAACCCCTGGGACGGAGATACGCAGTTTTTT | CDSNPWDGDTQFF
TRBJ2-7 | . | . | TRBV10-1 | TGCGCCAGCACTTCCGGGGGAATGATCTACGAGCAGTACTTC | CASTSGGMIYEQYF
TRBJ2-7 | . | . | TRBV11-2 | TGTGCCAGCGGGGGTAGCTCCTACGAGCAGTACTTC | CASGGSSYEQYF
TRBJ2-3 | . | . | TRBV18 | TGTGCCAGCTCACCTAACGGGTTAGATACGCAGTACTTT | CASSPNGLDTQYF
TRBJ2-5 | . | . | TRBV29-1 | TGCAGCGCTGGAGATGTCGGACGAGGAGAGACCCAGTACTTC | CSAGDVGRGETQYF
TRBJ2-7 | . | . | TRBV11-1 | TGTGCAGGCAGCTCAGGGCCGGCGGGTGAAAGCTCCTACGAGCAGTACTTC | CAGSSGPAGESSYEQYF
TRBJ2-1 | . | . | TRBV14 | TGTACAAGCAGTGCCGTAGCGCGATGGGTAAACAATGAGCAGTTCTTC | CTSSAVARWVNNEQFF
TRBJ2-3 | TRBD2 | . | TRBV11-3 | TGTGCCAGCAGCTTTAGCGGGGGGCGGATAGATACGCAATATTTT | CASSFSGGRIDTQYF
TRBJ2-4 | TRBD2 | . | TRBV11-1 | TGCGCCAGCAGCTTTCCCAGTACTAGCGGGACCCAAAACATTCAGTACTTC | CASSFPSTSGTQNIQYF
TRBJ2-3 | . | many | TRBV6-4 | TGTGCCAGCAGTGACTCACAGAGCGGGAGCACAGATACGCAGTATTTT | CASSDSQSGSTDTQYF
TRBJ2-3 | . | . | TRBV6-2/TRBV6-3 | TGTGCCAGCAGCTCGGGGGACACGCCACGAGGTCAGCACCAGTATTTT | CASSSGDTPRGQHQYF
TRBJ2-7 | . | . | TRBV7-9 | TGTGCCAGCGGCCTCCCTGACTACGAGCAGTACTTC | CASGLPDYEQYF
TRBJ2-1 | . | . | TRBV7-9 | TGTGCCAGCAGCGAGACTAGTCTGGGTGATGAGCAGTTCTTC | CASSETSLGDEQFF
TRBJ2-1 | TRBD2 | many | TRBV7-3 | TGTGCCAGCAGCTTAACTAGCGGTCTAGCGGGAGGGCCGGGCCACAATGAGCAGTTCTTC | CASSLTSGLAGGPGHNEQFF
TRBJ2-1 | . | few | TRBV6-6 | TGTGCCAGCAATTACGGGTGGGGAGCCAATGAGCAGTTCTTC | CASNYGWGANEQFF
TRBJ2-3 | TRBD2 | . | TRBV6-6 | TGTGTCAGCACCGACCCCCGGGTAGGACTAGCGGGAAGCACAGATATGCAGTATTTT | CVSTDPRVGLAGSTDMQYF
TRBJ2-7 | . | . | TRBV6-2/TRBV6-3 | TGTGCCAGCAGTCTCTGGGCGAGTCCATACGAGCAGTACTTC | CASSLWASPYEQYF
TRBJ2-2 | TRBD1 | few | TRBV11-3 | TGTGCCAGCAGCTTAGCGACAGGGGGCACCGGGGAGCTGTTTTTT | CASSLATGGTGELFF
TRBJ1-2 | . | . | TRBV6-1 | TGTGCCAGCAGTGGGTCAAGGGCAGAGATAAAGGCAGAGTCGAACTATGGCTATACCTTC | CASSGSRAEIKAESNYGYTF
TRBJ2-3 | TRBD1 | . | TRBV12-3/TRBV12-4 | TGTGCCAGCAGTTGTGAGGGGGCTGAATTCTATACGCAGTATTTT | CASSCEGAEFYTQYF
TRBJ1-1 | . | few | TRBV4-2 | TGTGCTAGCAGCCAAAGCGGGTTGAACACTGAAGCTTTCTTT | CASSQSGLNTEAFF
TRBJ2-3 | . | . | TRBV11-3 | TGTACCAGCAGCCCCGGTGTGGGTCCCACAGATACGCAGTTTTTT | CTSSPGVGPTDTQFF
TRBJ2-3 | . | . | TRBV6-5 | TGTGCCAGCATAAGGACGGGGGGCACAGATACGCAGTATTTT | CASIRTGGTDTQYF
TRBJ2-1 | TRBD1 | . | TRBV30 | TGTGCCTGGACCTCGGGACAGAGCAAAGAGCATTTCTTC | CAWTSGQSKEHFF
TRBJ2-7 | TRBD1 | . | TRBV19 | TGTGCTTCGAGGGGGGACAGGACTTACGAGCAGTACTTC | CASRGDRTYEQYF
TRBJ1-5 | . | . | TRBV19 | TGTGCCAGTAGCCCCGGCGGGCAGGGCCAAAATCAGCCCCAGCATTTT | CASSPGGQGQNQPQHF
TRBJ2-1 | . | . | TRBV4-2 | TGTGCCAACAGCCAAGTAGGTCTAGAGGGGTCCTACAATGAGCAGTTCTTC | CANSQVGLEGSYNEQFF
TRBJ2-3 | . | . | TRBV28 | TGTGCCAGCAGTTTACGGCTGCTAACGGGTGCTACAGATACGCAGTATTTT | CASSLRLLTGATDTQYF
TRBJ2-7 | . | . | TRBV11-2 | TGTGCCAGCAGCTTAGGATGGACTGAGGAAAACGAGCAGTACTTC | CASSLGWTEENEQYF
TRBJ2-3 | . | . | TRBV11-1 | TGCGCTAGCAGCTCTGGGGGAAGCACTCTTGGAGCCCGCACAGATACGCAGTATTTT | CASSSGGSTLGARTDTQYF
TRBJ2-7 | . | . | TRBV29-1 | TGCAGCGTGTACCCAAGGAGTTACGAGCAGTACTTC | CSVYPRSYEQYF
TRBJ1-1 | . | once | TRBV5-6 | TGTGCCAGCAGCTTGCCACAGATAGGGGCTGAAGCTTTCTTT | CASSLPQIGAEAFF
TRBJ1-1 | . | many | TRBV20-1 | TGCAGTGCTCCGGGAGTAGGGGTATTCACTGAAGCTTTCTTT | CSAPGVGVFTEAFF
TRBJ1-2 | . | . | TRBV30 | TGTGCCTGGGGTATGATGGGTCTAGCTAACTATGGCTACACCTTC | CAWGMMGLANYGYTF
TRBJ1-2 | . | . | TRBV6-6 | TGTGTTAGCAGTTCACGAGGGGTTGGCTATGGCTACACCTTC | CVSSSRGVGYGYTF
TRBJ1-2 | TRBD1 | . | TRBV4-3 | TGCGGTAGCAGCCAACCCGGGACAGGGAATGGCTACACCTTC | CGSSQPGTGNGYTF
TRBJ2-1 | . | few | TRBV9 | TGTGCCAGCAGCGTAGGGACTCCAGCCCATGAGCAGTTCTTC | CASSVGTPAHEQFF
TRBJ2-1 | . | many | TRBV5-1 | TGCGCCAGCAGCTTGGAGTGGGGTCTTCTGACTTACAATGAGCAGTTCTTC | CASSLEWGLLTYNEQFF
TRBJ2-1 | . | . | TRBV12-3/TRBV12-4 | TGTGCCAGCTCCGGGGCAGGGTTGGTTTATGTGCAGTTCTTC | CASSGAGLVYVQFF
TRBJ2-1 | TRBD1 | once | TRBV14 | TGTGCTAGCAGCCAAGACGGTCAGGGGACAGGTTACAATGAGCAGTTCTTC | CASSQDGQGTGYNEQFF
TRBJ2-1 | . | . | TRBV11-2 | TGTGCCAGAAGTCTAGGGGTAGTGAACTATGAGCAGTTCTTC | CARSLGVVNYEQFF
TRBJ2-7 | TRBD1 | many | TRBV2 | TGTGCCAGCAGTGTCAAGACAGGGGATAACGAGCAGTACTTC | CASSVKTGDNEQYF
TRBJ2-5 | . | . | TRBV5-6 | TGTGCCAGCAGCATGGAGGCTAGCCAAGGGACTCAGTACTTC | CASSMEASQGTQYF
TRBJ2-2 | . | . | TRBV30 | TGTGCCACCGATAGGTCGGGATTTACCATGGAGCTGTTTTTT | CATDRSGFTMELFF